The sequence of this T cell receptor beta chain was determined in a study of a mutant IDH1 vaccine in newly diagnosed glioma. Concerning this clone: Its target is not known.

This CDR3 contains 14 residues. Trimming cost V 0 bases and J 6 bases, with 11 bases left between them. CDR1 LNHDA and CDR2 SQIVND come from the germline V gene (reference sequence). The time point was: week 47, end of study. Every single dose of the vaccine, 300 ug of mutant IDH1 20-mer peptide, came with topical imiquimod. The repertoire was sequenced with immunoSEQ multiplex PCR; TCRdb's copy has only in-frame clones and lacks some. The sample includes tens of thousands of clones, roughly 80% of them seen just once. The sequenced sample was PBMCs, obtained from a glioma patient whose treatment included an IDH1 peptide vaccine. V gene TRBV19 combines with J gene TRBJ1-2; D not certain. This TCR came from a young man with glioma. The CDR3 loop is CASSIDDWADGYTF. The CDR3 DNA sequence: TGTGCCAGTAGTATAGATGATTGGGCAGATGGCTACACCTTC.